Below are 19 T cell receptor beta chains sequenced from a single sample in a study of response to subunit inactivated influenza vaccine. TCRdb redid the calling of the RT-PCR reads with MiXCR, one entry per CDR3 protein. The table includes roughly 700,000 distinct CDR3 sequences, roughly 13% detected once. The sample in question was PBMCs from blood, obtained approximately 15 days before vaccination. The receptors come from a man aged 50 to 60 who received an inactivated influenza vaccine.

This clonotype was picked up many times. The rearrangement uses TRBV29-1 and TRBJ1-1; D ambiguous. The CDR3 runs to 13 residues. Trimming left V 3 bases short and J 1 base short, with 9 bases between. Per the germline V gene, CDR1 is SQVTM and CDR2 is ANQGSEA. The CDR3 here is CSVEGRRNTEAFF. CDR3 DNA: TGCAGCGTTGAGGGCAGGAGGAACACTGAAGCTTTCTTT.

In its sample, this clonotype was seen a few times. This sequence joins TRBV4-1 and TRBJ2-1; 13 nucleotides agree with TRBD2. V lost 4 bases and J lost 4; bases outside the gene matches: 7. From germline, CDR1 is MGHRA and CDR2 YSYEKL. This CDR3 has 17 residues. Here the CDR3 reads CASSRTSGRYSYNEQFF. CDR3 coding DNA: TGCGCCAGCAGCCGGACTAGCGGGAGATACTCTTACAATGAGCAGTTCTTC.

This clonotype occurred a few times. The chain combines TRBV11-2 with TRBJ1-2; no firm D call. CDR1 and CDR2 from the germline V gene are SGHAT and FQNNGV. The CDR3 has 15 residues. V lost 1 base and J 1 base, leaving 10 bases between the germline ends. CDR3 bases: TGTGCCAGCAGCTTAGTTGGGTTAGGTAACTATGGCTACACCTTC. This translates into CASSLVGLGNYGYTF.

The chain has TRBV9 and TRBJ2-5; D call uncertain. CDR1 is SGDLS, CDR2 YYNGEE, per germline. The germline V and J ends were trimmed by 4 bases and 4 bases, with 23 bases remaining between them. The CDR3 covers 17 residues. In nucleotides, the CDR3 is TGTGCCAGCAGCCCAAACTTAGGGTTTGTGATGCGAGAGACCCAGTACTTC. Translated, it gives CASSPNLGFVMRETQYF.

The genes are TRBV5-1 and TRBJ1-2; TRBD1 might be the D (6 bases). The CDR3 totals 13 residues. V was pared by 4 bases and J by 4 bases, with 11 bases between. CDR1 is SGHRS and CDR2 is YFSETQ in the germline V gene. This chain's CDR3 is CASSTPDSYGYTF. In DNA, the CDR3 is TGCGCCAGCAGCACGCCGGACAGCTATGGCTACACCTTC.

This clonotype was detected only once. V usage is TRBV5-1 and J usage is TRBJ2-3; D not resolved. The V end lost 3 bases, the J end lost 0 bases, and 8 bases lay between the germline ends. The CDR3 is 14 residues long. Germline assignment: CDR1 SGHRS and CDR2 YFSETQ. In DNA, the CDR3 is TGCGCCAGCAGCTCACACCTCAGCACAGATACGCAGTATTTT. Protein: CASSSHLSTDTQYF.

This clonotype was recorded once. The chain is built from TRBV6-1 and TRBJ2-7, with a possible D match to TRBD1 (5 bases). The CDR3 has 15 amino acids. The germline gives CDR1 MNHNS, CDR2 SASEGT. V dropped 0 bases and J dropped 2 bases, with 11 bases sitting between them. CDR3 coding DNA: TGTGCCAGCAGTGAAGCAGGGGCCGCCACCTACGAGCAGTACTTC. The encoded protein is CASSEAGAATYEQYF.

This clonotype was seen at least ten times. The gene calls are TRBV7-2 and TRBJ2-3; the D gene is possibly TRBD1 (5 bases). V was cut by 3 bases and J by 2 bases, with 12 bases left in between. The germline V gene has CDR1 SGHTA and CDR2 FQGNSA. The CDR3 covers 15 residues. For the CDR3, the DNA is TGTGCCAGCAGCTTCCGACAGCCGAACACAGATACGCAGTATTTT. This sequence encodes CASSFRQPNTDTQYF.

Comment on this clonotype: Sequence at one end of the junction differs from germline and may be a read error. CDR3 DNA sequence: TGTGCCGGCAGCTGGGCTGGGAGGGACCCGATGAACACTGAAGCTTTCTTT. Translation: CAGSWAGRDPMNTEAFF. This rearrangement joins TRBV5-5 to TRBJ1-1; weak D call: TRBD1 (5 bases). This CDR3 has 17 residues. CDR1 is SGHKS and CDR2 is YYEKEE in the germline V gene (reference sequence).

CDR3 protein: CASSQDIGVGQYF. The CDR3 bases are TGCGCCAGCAGCCAAGATATAGGGGTGGGGCAGTATTTT. This chain joins TRBV4-1 and TRBJ2-3; perhaps TRBD1 as D (5 bases). CDR1 is MGHRA and CDR2 is YSYEKL in the germline V gene. The CDR3 length is 13 residues. With 0 bases removed from V and 11 bases from J, the gap between germline ends came to 12 bases.

The rearrangement uses TRBV7-9 and TRBJ2-5; D ambiguous. Germline CDR1 reads SEHNR; CDR2 reads FQNEAQ (reference sequence). This CDR3 is 12 amino acids long. Trimming removed 8 bases at V and 5 bases at J, with 12 bases between. The CDR3 DNA is TGTGCCAGCGGAGACGACGGGGAGACCCAGTACTTC. As protein: CASGDDGETQYF.

This clonotype was observed many times. The rearrangement links TRBV7-2 to TRBJ2-5, with 9 bases fitting TRBD1. CDR1 SGHTA and CDR2 FQGNSA come from the germline V gene. V shed 5 bases, J shed 3 bases, and the junction held 13 bases outside the gene matches. The CDR3 covers 17 residues. CDR3 region: CASSGENRDREEETQYF. CDR3 coding DNA: TGTGCCAGCAGCGGAGAAAACCGGGACAGGGAAGAAGAGACCCAGTACTTC.

This clonotype came up a few times. The chain joins TRBV7-8 to TRBJ1-6, with TRBD1 matching over 9 bases. V dropped 5 bases and J dropped 5; count of bases not matched to a gene: 4. The germline V gene has CDR1 SGHVS and CDR2 FQNEAQ. The CDR3 consists of 15 residues. The CDR3 DNA reads TGTGCCAGCAGCACAGACAGGGGGGATAATTCACCCCTCCACTTT. Translated: CASSTDRGDNSPLHF.

This clonotype has a handful of counts. J is TRBJ2-5 and V is TRBV3-1; D tentatively fits TRBD1 or TRBD2 (5 bases each). The germline CDR1 and CDR2 sequences are LGHDT and YNNKEL (reference sequence). V lost 1 base and J 5 bases, leaving 11 bases between the germline ends. The CDR3 is made up of 14 amino acids. This CDR3 is CASSQAGLGETQYF. The CDR3 DNA is TGTGCCAGCAGCCAAGCGGGGCTAGGTGAGACCCAGTACTTC.

This clonotype occurred a few times. The chain joins TRBV28 to TRBJ2-6, with a tentative D call TRBD2 (5 bases). The germline V and J ends were trimmed by 2 bases and 1 base, with 21 bases remaining between them. The CDR3 length is 20 residues. Germline-derived CDR1 and CDR2 are MDHEN and SYDVKM. CDR3 nucleotides: TGTGCCAGCAGTTTAGGGTTATGGAGCCCTCGAGGGTCTGGGGCCAACGTCCTGACTTTC. Protein: CASSLGLWSPRGSGANVLTF.

This clonotype was counted at least ten times. The chain links TRBV5-1 to TRBJ2-5, with D perhaps being TRBD1 or TRBD2 (5 bases each). This CDR3 is 15 amino acids long. Per the germline V gene, CDR1 is SGHRS and CDR2 is YFSETQ. Trimming cost V 4 bases and J 1 base, with 14 bases left between them. The CDR3 bases are TGCGCCAGCAGCCGTCCATCGGGACCCCAAGAGACCCAGTACTTC. It is translated as CASSRPSGPQETQYF. Combining the CDR3 with reference TRBV5-1 and TRBJ2-5 gives the whole variable domain KAGVTQTPRYLIKTRGQQVTLSCSPISGHRSVSWYQQTPGQGLQFLFEYFSETQRNKGNFPGRFSGRQFSNSRSEMNVSTLELGDSALYLCASSRPSGPQETQYFGPGTRLLVL.

The chain joins TRBV12-3 or TRBV12-4 to TRBJ2-3; D is unclear. There are 12 residues in the CDR3. Trimming cost V 3 bases and J 6 bases, with 7 bases left between them. The CDR3 DNA follows: TGTGCCAGCAGTTTTTTAGTCGATACGCAGTATTTT. Encoded protein: CASSFLVDTQYF.

The CDR3 nucleotides are TGTGCCTGGAGTGGAGCCTCGGGGGCCAGCCCCAATGAGCAGTTCTTC. Its protein is CAWSGASGASPNEQFF. The V and J genes are TRBV30 and TRBJ2-1; perhaps D is TRBD1 or TRBD2 (6 bases each). Germline V CDR1 and CDR2: GTSNPN, SVGIG (reference sequence). The germline V and J ends were trimmed by 1 base and 6 bases, with 19 bases remaining between them. This CDR3 contains 16 residues.

A few counts support this clonotype. The chain couples TRBV2 to TRBJ1-2; unclear D gene. CDR1 SNHLY and CDR2 FYNNEI come from the germline V gene. The CDR3 extends over 13 amino acids. With 2 bases removed from V and 4 bases from J, the gap between germline ends came to 8 bases. The CDR3, as DNA: TGTGCCAGCAGTGAAAAGGGCCCCTATGGCTACACCTTC. Translation: CASSEKGPYGYTF.